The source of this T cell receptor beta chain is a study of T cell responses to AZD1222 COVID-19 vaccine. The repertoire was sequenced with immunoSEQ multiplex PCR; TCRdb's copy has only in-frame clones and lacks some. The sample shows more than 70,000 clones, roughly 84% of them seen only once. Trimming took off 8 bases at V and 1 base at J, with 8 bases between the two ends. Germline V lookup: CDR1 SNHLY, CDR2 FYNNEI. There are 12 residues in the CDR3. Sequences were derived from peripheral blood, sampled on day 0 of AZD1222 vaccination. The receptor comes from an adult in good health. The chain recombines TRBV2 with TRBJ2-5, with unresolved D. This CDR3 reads CASGPSQETQYF. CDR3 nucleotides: TGTGCCAGCGGCCCCAGCCAAGAGACCCAGTACTTC.